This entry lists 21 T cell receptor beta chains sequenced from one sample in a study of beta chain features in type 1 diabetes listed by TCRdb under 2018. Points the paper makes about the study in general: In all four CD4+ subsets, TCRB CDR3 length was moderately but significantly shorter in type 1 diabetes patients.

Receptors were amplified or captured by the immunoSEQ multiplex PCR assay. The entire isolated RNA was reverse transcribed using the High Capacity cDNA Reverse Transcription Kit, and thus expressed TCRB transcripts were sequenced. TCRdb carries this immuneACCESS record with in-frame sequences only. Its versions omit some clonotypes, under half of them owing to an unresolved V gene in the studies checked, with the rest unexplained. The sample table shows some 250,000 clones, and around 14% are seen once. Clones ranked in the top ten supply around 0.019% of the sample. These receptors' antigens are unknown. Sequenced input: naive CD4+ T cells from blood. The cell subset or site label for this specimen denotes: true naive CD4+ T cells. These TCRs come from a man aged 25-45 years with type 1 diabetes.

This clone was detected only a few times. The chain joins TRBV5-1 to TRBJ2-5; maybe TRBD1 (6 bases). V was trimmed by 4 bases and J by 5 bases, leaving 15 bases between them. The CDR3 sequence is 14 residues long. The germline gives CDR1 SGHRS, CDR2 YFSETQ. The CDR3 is CASSRETGSETQYF. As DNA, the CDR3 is TGCGCCAGCAGCCGAGAAACAGGGTCCGAGACCCAGTACTTC.

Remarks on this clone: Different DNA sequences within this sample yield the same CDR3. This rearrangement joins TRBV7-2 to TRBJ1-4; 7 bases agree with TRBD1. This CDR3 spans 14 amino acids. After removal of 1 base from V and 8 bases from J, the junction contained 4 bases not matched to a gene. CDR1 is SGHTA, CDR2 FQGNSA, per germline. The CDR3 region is CASSLGQGGEKLFF. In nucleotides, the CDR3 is TGTGCCAGCAGCTTAGGACAGGGCGGCGAAAAACTGTTTTTT.

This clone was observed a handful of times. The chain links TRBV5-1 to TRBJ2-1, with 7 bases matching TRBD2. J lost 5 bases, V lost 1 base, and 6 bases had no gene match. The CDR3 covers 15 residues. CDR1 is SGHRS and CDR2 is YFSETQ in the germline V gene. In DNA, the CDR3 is TGCGCCAGCAGCTTGAGTGGCGGGAGCCACAATGAGCAGTTCTTC. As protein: CASSLSGGSHNEQFF.

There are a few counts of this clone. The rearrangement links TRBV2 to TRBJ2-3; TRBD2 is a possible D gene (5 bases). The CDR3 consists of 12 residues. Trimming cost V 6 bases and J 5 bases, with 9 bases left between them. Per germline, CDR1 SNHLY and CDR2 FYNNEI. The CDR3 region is CASSPRGDTQYF. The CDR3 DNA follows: TGTGCCAGCAGCCCCCGGGGAGATACGCAGTATTTT.

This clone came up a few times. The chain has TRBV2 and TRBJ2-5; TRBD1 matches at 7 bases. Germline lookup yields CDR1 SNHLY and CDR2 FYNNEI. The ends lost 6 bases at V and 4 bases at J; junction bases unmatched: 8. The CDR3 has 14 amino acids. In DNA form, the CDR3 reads TGTGCCAGCAGCGTAGGGGGCCGGGGAGAGACCCAGTACTTC. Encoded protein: CASSVGGRGETQYF.

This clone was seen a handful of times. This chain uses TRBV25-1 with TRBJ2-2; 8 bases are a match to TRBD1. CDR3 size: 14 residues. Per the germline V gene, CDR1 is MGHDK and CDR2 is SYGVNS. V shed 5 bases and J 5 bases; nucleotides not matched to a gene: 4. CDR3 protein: CASSSRDRTGELFF. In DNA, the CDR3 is TGTGCCAGCAGTTCACGGGACAGGACCGGGGAGCTGTTTTTT.

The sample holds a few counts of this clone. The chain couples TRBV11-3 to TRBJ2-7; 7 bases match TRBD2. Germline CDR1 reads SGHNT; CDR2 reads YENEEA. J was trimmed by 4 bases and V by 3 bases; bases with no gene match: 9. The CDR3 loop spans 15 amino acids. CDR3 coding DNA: TGTGCCAGCAGCTTTTGTTGGCTAGCGGAATACGAGCAGTACTTC. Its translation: CASSFCWLAEYEQYF.

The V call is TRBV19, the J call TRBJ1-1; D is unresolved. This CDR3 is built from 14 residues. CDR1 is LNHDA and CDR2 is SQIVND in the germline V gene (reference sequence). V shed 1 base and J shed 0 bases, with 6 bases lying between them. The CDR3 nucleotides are TGTGCCAGTAGTATAGGAGGGATGAACACTGAAGCTTTCTTT. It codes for CASSIGGMNTEAFF.

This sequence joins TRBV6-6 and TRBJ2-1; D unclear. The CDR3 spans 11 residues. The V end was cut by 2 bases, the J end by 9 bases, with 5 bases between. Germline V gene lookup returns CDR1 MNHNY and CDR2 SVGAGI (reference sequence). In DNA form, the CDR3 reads TGTGCCAGCAGTTACGCTAGTGAGCAGTTCTTC. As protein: CASSYASEQFF.

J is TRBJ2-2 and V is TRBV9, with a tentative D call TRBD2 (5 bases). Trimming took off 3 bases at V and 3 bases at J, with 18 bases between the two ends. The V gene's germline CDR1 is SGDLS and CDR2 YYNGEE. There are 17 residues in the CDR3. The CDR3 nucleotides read TGTGCCAGCAGCGCCCGAGGACCGGGAAGGGACACCGGGGAGCTGTTTTTT. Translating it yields CASSARGPGRDTGELFF.

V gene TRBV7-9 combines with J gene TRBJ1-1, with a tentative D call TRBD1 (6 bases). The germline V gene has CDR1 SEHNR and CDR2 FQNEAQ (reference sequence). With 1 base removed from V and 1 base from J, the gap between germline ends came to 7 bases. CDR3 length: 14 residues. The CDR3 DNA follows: TGTGCCAGCAGCTTAGACAGGGAGAACACTGAAGCTTTCTTT. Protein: CASSLDRENTEAFF.

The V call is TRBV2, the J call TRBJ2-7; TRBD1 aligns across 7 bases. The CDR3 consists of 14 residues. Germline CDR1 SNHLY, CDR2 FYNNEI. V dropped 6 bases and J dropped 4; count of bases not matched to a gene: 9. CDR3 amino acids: CASRDATGTYEQYF. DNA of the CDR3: TGTGCCAGCAGGGATGCGACAGGGACATACGAGCAGTACTTC.

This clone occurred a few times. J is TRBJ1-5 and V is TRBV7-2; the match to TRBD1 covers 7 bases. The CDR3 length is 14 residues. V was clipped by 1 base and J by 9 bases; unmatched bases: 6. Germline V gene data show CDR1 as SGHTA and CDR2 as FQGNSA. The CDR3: CASSLVQGSVPQHF. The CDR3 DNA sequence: TGTGCCAGCAGCTTAGTACAGGGGTCAGTGCCCCAGCATTTT.

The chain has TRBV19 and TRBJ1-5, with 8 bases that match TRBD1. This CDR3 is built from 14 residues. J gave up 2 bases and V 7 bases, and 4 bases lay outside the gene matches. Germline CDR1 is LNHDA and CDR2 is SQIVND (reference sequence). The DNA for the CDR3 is TGTGCCAGTACCGAACAGGGGGGCAATCAGCCCCAGCATTTT. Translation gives CASTEQGGNQPQHF.

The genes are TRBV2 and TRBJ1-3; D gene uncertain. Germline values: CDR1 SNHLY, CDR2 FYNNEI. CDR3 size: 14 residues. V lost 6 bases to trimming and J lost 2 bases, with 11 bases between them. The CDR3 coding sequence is TGTGCCAGCAGGGGCGCTTCGCCTGGAAACACCATATATTTT. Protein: CASRGASPGNTIYF.

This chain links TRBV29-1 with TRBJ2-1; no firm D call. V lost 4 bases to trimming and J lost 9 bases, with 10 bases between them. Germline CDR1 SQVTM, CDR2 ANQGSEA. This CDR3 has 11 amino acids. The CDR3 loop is CSVGRHTEQFF. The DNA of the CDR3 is TGCAGCGTTGGGCGGCATACTGAGCAGTTCTTC.

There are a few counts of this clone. The CDR3 loop is CASRTGTQLAKNIQYF. CDR3 bases: TGCGCCAGCCGAACCGGGACACAACTAGCCAAAAACATTCAGTACTTC. This chain links TRBV10-2 with TRBJ2-4, with a tentative D call TRBD1 (6 bases). The germline CDR1 and CDR2 sequences are WSHSY and SAAADI. CDR3 length: 16 amino acids. The V end was cut by 8 bases, the J end by 0 bases, with 17 bases between.

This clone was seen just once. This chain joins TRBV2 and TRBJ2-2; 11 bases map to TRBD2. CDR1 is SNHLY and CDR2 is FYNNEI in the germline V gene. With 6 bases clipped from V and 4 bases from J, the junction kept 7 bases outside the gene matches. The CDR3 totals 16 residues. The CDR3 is CASRPSGTSGTGELFF. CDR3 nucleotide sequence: TGTGCCAGCAGACCTTCCGGGACTAGCGGCACCGGGGAGCTGTTTTTT.

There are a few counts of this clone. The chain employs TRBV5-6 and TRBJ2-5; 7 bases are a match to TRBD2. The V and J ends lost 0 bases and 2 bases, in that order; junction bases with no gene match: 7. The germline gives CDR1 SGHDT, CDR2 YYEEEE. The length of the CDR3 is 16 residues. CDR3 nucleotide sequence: TGTGCCAGCAGCTTGGCTAGCGGAAAGAATCAAGAGACCCAGTACTTC. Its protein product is CASSLASGKNQETQYF. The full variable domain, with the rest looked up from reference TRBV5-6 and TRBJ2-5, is DAGVTQSPTHLIKTRGQQVTLRCSPKSGHDTVSWYQQALGQGPQFIFQYYEEEERQRGNFPDRFSGHQFPNYSSELNVNALLLGDSALYLCASSLASGKNQETQYFGPGTRLLVL.

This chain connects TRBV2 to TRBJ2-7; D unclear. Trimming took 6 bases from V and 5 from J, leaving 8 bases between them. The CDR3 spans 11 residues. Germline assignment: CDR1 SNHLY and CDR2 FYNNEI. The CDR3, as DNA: TGTGCCAGCAGGCGCCTTGACGAGCAGTACTTC. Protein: CASRRLDEQYF.

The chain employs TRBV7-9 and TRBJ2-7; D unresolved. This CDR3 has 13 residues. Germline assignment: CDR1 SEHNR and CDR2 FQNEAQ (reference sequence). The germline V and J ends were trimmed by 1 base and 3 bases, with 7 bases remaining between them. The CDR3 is CASSLEYSYEQYF. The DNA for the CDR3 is TGTGCCAGCAGCTTAGAGTACAGCTACGAGCAGTACTTC.